The 9 T cell receptor beta chains presented below share a single source sample, sequenced in a study of blood T cell repertoires in COVID-19. Sequenced by immunoSEQ multiplex PCR; TCRdb stores in-frame clones only, minus some. The table shows 220,000 or so clones, with 85% to 90% occurring only once. The specimen sequenced was PBMCs or T cells enriched from blood (not recorded which). The receptors shown here come from a man aged 25 to 40 who had been exposed to COVID-19.

V gene TRBV7-9 combines with J gene TRBJ1-1; tentatively, D is TRBD1 (6 bases). Germline V lookup: CDR1 SEHNR, CDR2 FQNEAQ (reference sequence). This CDR3 region has 14 residues. The germline V and J ends were trimmed by 5 bases and 2 bases, with 12 bases remaining between them. The CDR3 DNA reads TGTGCCAGCAGCCCCCCGGGGGGCAACACTGAAGCTTTCTTT. Protein product: CASSPPGGNTEAFF.

V and J are TRBV7-3 and TRBJ2-5; 11 nucleotides align to TRBD1. V lost 4 bases to trimming and J lost 5 bases; unmatched junction nucleotides: 3. This CDR3 is 14 amino acids long. The germline V gene encodes CDR1 SGHTA and CDR2 FQGTGA. This CDR3 reads CASSSGQGDETQYF. CDR3 nucleotide sequence: TGTGCCAGCAGCTCGGGACAGGGGGATGAGACCCAGTACTTC.

The chain is built from TRBV5-6 and TRBJ2-7, with a weak D call TRBD1 (6 bases). Germline lookup yields CDR1 SGHDT and CDR2 YYEEEE. The CDR3 loop spans 15 amino acids. The V end was cut by 2 bases, the J end by 3 bases, with 15 bases between. CDR3: CASSFYVRTDYEQYF. In DNA, the CDR3 is TGTGCCAGCAGCTTTTACGTTCGGACAGACTACGAGCAGTACTTC.

This clone was counted a few times. This sequence joins TRBV19 and TRBJ2-3; D perhaps matches TRBD1 (6 bases). This CDR3 is built from 15 residues. From germline, CDR1 is LNHDA and CDR2 SQIVND (reference sequence). The V gene lost 10 bases and the J gene lost 0 bases, with 17 bases spanning the gap. The CDR3 spells CATKRGGLSTDTQYF. CDR3 coding DNA: TGTGCCACCAAACGAGGGGGTCTTAGCACAGATACGCAGTATTTT. The full variable domain, in which reference TRBV19 and TRBJ2-3 provide the parts outside the CDR3, is DGGITQSPKYLFRKEGQNVTLSCEQNLNHDAMYWYRQDPGQGLRLIYYSQIVNDFQKGDIAEGYSVSREKKESFPLTVTSAQKNPTAFYLCATKRGGLSTDTQYFGPGTRLTVL.

V and J are TRBV5-5 and TRBJ1-1; a possible D gene is TRBD1 (6 bases). Germline V CDR1 and CDR2: SGHKS, YYEKEE (reference sequence). This CDR3 is 14 amino acids long. Trimming cost V 4 bases and J 3 bases, with 13 bases left between them. In nucleotides, the CDR3 is TGTGCCAGCAGCCCGGCAGGGGTGGACACTGAAGCTTTCTTT. Amino acid sequence: CASSPAGVDTEAFF.

The V and J genes are TRBV3-1 (or the pseudogene TRBV3-2) and TRBJ1-5; D unclear. V lost 0 bases and J lost 7, with 13 bases in between. CDR1 is LGHDT and CDR2 is YNNKEL in the germline V gene (reference sequence). The CDR3 loop spans 15 amino acids. In nucleotides, the CDR3 is TGTGCCAGCAGCCAAGATGCGGGGAGCGGACAGCCCCAGCATTTT. This gives the protein CASSQDAGSGQPQHF.

The V gene is TRBV2, the J gene TRBJ1-2, with a possible D match to TRBD1 (5 bases). CDR1 is SNHLY and CDR2 is FYNNEI in the germline V gene. The CDR3 loop spans 12 amino acids. V lost 8 bases to trimming and J lost 8 bases, with 15 bases between them. This chain's CDR3 is CASSEQAFGYTF. CDR3 nucleotides: TGTGCCAGCTCCGAACAGGCATTCGGCTACACCTTC.

The V call is TRBV27, the J call TRBJ2-7; 16 bases match TRBD2. The CDR3 sequence is 16 residues long. The germline gives CDR1 MNHEY, CDR2 SMNVEV (reference sequence). V dropped 8 bases and J dropped 4; count of bases not matched to a gene: 8. CDR3 DNA: TGTGCCAGCTCAGGGACTAGCGGGGGGGCTTGGTACGAGCAGTACTTC. Protein product: CASSGTSGGAWYEQYF.

This clone came up once. V is TRBV5-4 and J is TRBJ2-1, with TRBD2 matching over 11 bases. The CDR3 has 14 amino acids. J gave up 16 bases and V 2 bases, and 11 bases lay outside the gene matches. The V gene's germline CDR1 is SGHNT and CDR2 YYREEE (reference sequence). The DNA for the CDR3 is TGTGCCAGCAGCTTAGAGATCACTAGCGGGGGTTTATTCTTC. This translates into CASSLEITSGGLFF.